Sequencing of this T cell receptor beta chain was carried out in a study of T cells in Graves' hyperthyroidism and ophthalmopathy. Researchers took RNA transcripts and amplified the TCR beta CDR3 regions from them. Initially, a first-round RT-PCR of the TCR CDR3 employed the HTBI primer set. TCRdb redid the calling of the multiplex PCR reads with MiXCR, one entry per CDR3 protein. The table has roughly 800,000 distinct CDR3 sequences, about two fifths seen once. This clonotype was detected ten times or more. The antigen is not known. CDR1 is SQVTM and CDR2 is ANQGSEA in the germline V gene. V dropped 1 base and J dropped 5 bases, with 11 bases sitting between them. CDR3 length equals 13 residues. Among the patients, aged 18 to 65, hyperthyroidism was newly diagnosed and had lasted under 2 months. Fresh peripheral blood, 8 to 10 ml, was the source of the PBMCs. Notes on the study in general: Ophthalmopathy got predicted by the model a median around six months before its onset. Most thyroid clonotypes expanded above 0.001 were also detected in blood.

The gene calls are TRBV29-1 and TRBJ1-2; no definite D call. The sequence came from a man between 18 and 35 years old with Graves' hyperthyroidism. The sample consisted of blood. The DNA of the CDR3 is TGCAGCGTTGAAGTCGGGTTGCCGTATGGCTACACCTTC. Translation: CSVEVGLPYGYTF.